Listed below are T cell receptor beta chains from one sample, sequenced in a study of shared clonotypes between healthy human individuals. Method: immunoSEQ multiplex PCR; TCRdb's copy keeps in-frame clones and lacks some. Among around 990,000 clones, approximately 77% were seen once, and the ten largest hold roughly 0.83%. Sequenced material: memory CD4+ T cells from PBMCs. The receptors originated from a young man in good health. Some clones in this sample may be carry-over from other donors' samples. Both conserved end residues are part of each CDR3. The D gene is left open where the match is weak. Size is omitted from some rows. Given values are once, few, many or a class for expanded clones.

>TRBV19|NA|TRBJ1-2|NA
TGTGCCAGTCGTTTAGGGGAGGACTATGGCTACACCTTC
CASRLGEDYGYTF
>TRBV7-9|NA|TRBJ2-1|TRBD2
TGTGCCAGCACCGGAGGCAGGACTAGCGGGATCGATGAGCAGTTCTTC
CASTGGRTSGIDEQFF
>TRBV7-2|NA|TRBJ2-7|TRBD2
TGTGCCAGCAGCCCTAATAGCGGGGCTAGCTCCTACGAGCAGTACTTC
CASSPNSGASSYEQYF
>TRBV28|once|TRBJ2-7|NA
TGTGCCAGCACTACCAGGCAGATCTACGAGCAGTACTTC
CASTTRQIYEQYF
>TRBV7-2|NA|TRBJ1-2|TRBD1
TGTGCCAGCACCGGCGAATCTTCAGGGGGCTATGGCTACACCTTC
CASTGESSGGYGYTF
>TRBV7-9|NA|TRBJ2-1|NA
TGTGCCAGCAGCTTACGAAGTGGGAACGATGATAATGAGCAGTTCTTC
CASSLRSGNDDNEQFF
>TRBV28|few|TRBJ1-1|NA
TGTGCCAGCAGTCGGGACCTCGGTCGGACTGAAGCTTTCTTT
CASSRDLGRTEAFF
>TRBV19|NA|TRBJ2-1|NA
TGTGCCAGTGCCGAGCTGCGCTCCTACAATGAGCAGTTCTTC
CASAELRSYNEQFF
>TRBV28|NA|TRBJ1-4|NA
TGTGCCAGCAGTTGGGGGGGCCCGGAAAAACTGTTTTTT
CASSWGGPEKLFF
>TRBV28|NA|TRBJ2-3|NA
TGTGCCAGCACCCGCACAGGGCCCGATACGCAGTATTTT
CASTRTGPDTQYF
>TRBV29-1|NA|TRBJ2-7|NA
TGCAGCGTAGCCTCGTGGGGCCCCGCCTACGAGCAGTACTTC
CSVASWGPAYEQYF
>TRBV4-1|few|TRBJ1-4|TRBD1
TGCGCCAGCAGCCAACCTTACAGGGGCACTAATGAAAAACTGTTTTTT
CASSQPYRGTNEKLFF
>TRBV11-2|NA|TRBJ2-1|NA
TGTGCCAGCAGTCAAGGAGGGCCGTACGAGCAGTTCTTC
CASSQGGPYEQFF
>TRBV6-1|NA|TRBJ2-7|TRBD1
TGTGCCAGCAGTGCAAATAACAGGGGGCCCTCCTACGAGCAGTACTTC
CASSANNRGPSYEQYF
>TRBV7-9|NA|TRBJ1-4|TRBD1
TGTGCCAGCAGCTCCAGTCGGACAGGGGGCGATGAAAAACTGTTTTTT
CASSSSRTGGDEKLFF
>TRBV20-1|many|TRBJ2-7|NA
TGCAGTGCTGGGGGTCCCCTGGAGCAGTACTTC
CSAGGPLEQYF
>TRBV4-2|NA|TRBJ2-2|NA
TGTGCCAGCAGCCAAGATCCGCCGGGCCTCCTCGGTGACACCGGGGAGCTGTTTTTT
CASSQDPPGLLGDTGELFF
>TRBV4-2|NA|TRBJ1-2|NA
TGTGCCAGCAGCCAGGCCCAATGGGACTATGGCTACACCTTC
CASSQAQWDYGYTF
>TRBV5-1|once|TRBJ1-1|NA
TGCGCCAGCAGGACCGACGGAAACACTGAAGCTTTCTTT
CASRTDGNTEAFF
>TRBV27|once|TRBJ1-3|NA
TGTGCCAGCAGTTTAGCACAGGGAAACACCATATATTTT
CASSLAQGNTIYF
>TRBV5-1|NA|TRBJ1-1|NA
TGCGCCAGCAGCTCCGAAAGGACTGAAGCTTTCTTT
CASSSERTEAFF
>TRBV6-1|NA|TRBJ2-1|TRBD2
TGTGCCAGCAGTGCCCTAGCGGGAGTACTCGGCAATGAGCAGTTCTTC
CASSALAGVLGNEQFF
>TRBV6-1|NA|TRBJ2-7|TRBD2
TGTGCCAGCACCCCCGGCGGGAGCTCCTACGAGCAGTACTTC
CASTPGGSSYEQYF
>TRBV4-1|many|TRBJ1-3|NA
TGCGCCAGCAGCCGGCCCGGGAGGGACACCATATATTTT
CASSRPGRDTIYF
>TRBV6-5|NA|TRBJ2-5|NA
TGTGCCAGCAGGCCAACGTTCTGGGGAAAAGAGACCCAGTACTTC
CASRPTFWGKETQYF
>TRBV11-2|NA|TRBJ2-5|NA
TGTGCCAGCAGGGCCACAGGAGGGGACCAAGAGACCCAGTACTTC
CASRATGGDQETQYF
>TRBV6-1|few|TRBJ2-1|TRBD2
TGTGCCAGCAGTGAAGCTTGGGGACTAACACAGTTCTTC
CASSEAWGLTQFF
>TRBV18|once|TRBJ2-7|TRBD1
TGTGCCAGCTCACCCCCGGGACAGGGGAGCCACGAGCAGTACTTC
CASSPPGQGSHEQYF
>TRBV11-3|NA|TRBJ2-3|NA
TGTGCCAGCAGCTGGCTAGGTACAGATACGCAGTATTTT
CASSWLGTDTQYF
>TRBV15|few|TRBJ2-2|NA
TGTGCCACCAGCAGAGGCACCACCGAAAACACCGGGGAGCTGTTTTTT
CATSRGTTENTGELFF
>TRBV19|once|TRBJ2-2|NA
TGTGCCAGTACTCCGGGGTGGGAGGACGGGGAGCTGTTTTTT
CASTPGWEDGELFF
>TRBV7-9|few|TRBJ2-3|TRBD2
TGTGCCAGCAGCCCAGGGGTCCTAGCGGGAGGCCTCACAGATACGCAGTATTTT
CASSPGVLAGGLTDTQYF
>TRBV27|NA|TRBJ1-1|NA
TGTGCCAGCAGTTCACAACAGGTTATGAACACTGAAGCTTTCTTT
CASSSQQVMNTEAFF
>TRBV5-4|NA|TRBJ2-3|NA
TGTGCCAGCAGCTTGGGTCGGAGGACTAGCACAGATACGCAGTATTTT
CASSLGRRTSTDTQYF
>TRBV4-3|once|TRBJ2-7|TRBD1
TGCGCCAGCAGCCATCGGACAGGGGCGGACGAGCAGTACTTC
CASSHRTGADEQYF
>TRBV19|NA|TRBJ2-3|TRBD2
TGTGCCAGTAGTATGGACCTAGCGGGGGGCACAGATACGCAGTATTTT
CASSMDLAGGTDTQYF
>TRBV7-2|few|TRBJ1-5|NA
TGTGCCAGCAGCTTAGAGTCCACAGGGCGGCAGCCCCAGCATTTT
CASSLESTGRQPQHF
>TRBV18|NA|TRBJ2-7|NA
TGTGCCAGCTCACCCCCTCCAGGGAGCACCTACGAGCAGTACTTC
CASSPPPGSTYEQYF
>TRBV6-1|NA|TRBJ2-7|NA
TGTGCCAGCAGTCAAACCGGGAGAACATACGAGCAGTACTTC
CASSQTGRTYEQYF
>TRBV19|NA|TRBJ2-1|TRBD2
TGTGCCAGTAGTATAGGTCCCTTTAGCGGGAGCTCCTACAATGAGCAGTTCTTC
CASSIGPFSGSSYNEQFF
>TRBV19|NA|TRBJ2-2|NA
TGTGCCAGTGCGGGGACAAGAAACACCGGGGAGCTGTTTTTT
CASAGTRNTGELFF
>TRBV7-2|few|TRBJ2-5|NA
TGTGCCAGCAGCTTGAGGGGAGAGACCCAGTACTTC
CASSLRGETQYF
>TRBV28|NA|TRBJ1-4|NA
TGTGCCAGCAGTTTAATTCAAAATGAAAAACTGTTTTTT
CASSLIQNEKLFF
>TRBV2|NA|TRBJ1-3|NA
TGTGCCAGCAGAGGGTCTCTCTCTGGAAACACCATATATTTT
CASRGSLSGNTIYF
>TRBV6-5|once|TRBJ2-1|NA
TGTGCCAGCAGTTACACGGGCGGGGGCTTTGGGCAGTTCTTC
CASSYTGGGFGQFF
>TRBV29-1|NA|TRBJ2-3|NA
TGCAGCGTTGAGGCGGTGAATACGCAGTATTTT
CSVEAVNTQYF
>TRBV30|NA|TRBJ1-1|NA
TGTGCCTGGAGTGCCACAGTGAACACTGAAGCTTTCTTT
CAWSATVNTEAFF
>TRBV28|NA|TRBJ2-3|TRBD1
TGTGCCAGCAGTTCCCCCGGACAGGGCGGGGGCACAGATACGCAGTATTTT
CASSSPGQGGGTDTQYF
>TRBV29-1|NA|TRBJ2-7|TRBD1
TGCAGCGCTGGGACAGCCCACACCTACGAGCAGTACTTC
CSAGTAHTYEQYF
>TRBV29-1|once|TRBJ2-1|TRBD2
TGCAGCGTCCGACCGGGACTAGCGGGGAGAACCTACAATGAGCAGTTCTTC
CSVRPGLAGRTYNEQFF
>TRBV5-6|NA|TRBJ2-2|NA
TGTGCCAGCAGCTTGGTGACGGTTGGGCGGGTCACCGGGGAGCTGTTTTTT
CASSLVTVGRVTGELFF
>TRBV4-2|NA|TRBJ2-5|NA
TGTGCCAGCAGCCAAGAGACTTTGGGGGAGACCCAGTACTTC
CASSQETLGETQYF
>TRBV4-1|NA|TRBJ2-3|TRBD2
TGCGCCAGCAGCCAAGAGAGCACTAGCGGCTATACGCAGTATTTT
CASSQESTSGYTQYF
>TRBV18|NA|TRBJ2-7|NA
TGTGCCAGCTCACCCGCCGGGCCTATGAGCTCCTACGAGCAGTACTTC
CASSPAGPMSSYEQYF
>TRBV19|NA|TRBJ1-2|NA
TGTGCCAGTAGTATGCCACAGCCAGCTAACTATGGCTACACCTTC
CASSMPQPANYGYTF